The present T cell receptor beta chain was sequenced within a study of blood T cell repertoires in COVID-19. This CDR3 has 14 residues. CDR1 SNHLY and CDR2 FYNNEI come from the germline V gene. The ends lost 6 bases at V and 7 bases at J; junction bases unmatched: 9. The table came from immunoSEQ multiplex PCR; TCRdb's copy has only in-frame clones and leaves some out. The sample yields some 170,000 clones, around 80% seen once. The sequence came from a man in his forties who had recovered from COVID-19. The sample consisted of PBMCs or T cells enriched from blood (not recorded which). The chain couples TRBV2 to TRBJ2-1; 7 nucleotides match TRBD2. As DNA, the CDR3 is TGTGCCAGCAGCCGGGGGGACCGATGGAATGAGCAGTTCTTC. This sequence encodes CASSRGDRWNEQFF.